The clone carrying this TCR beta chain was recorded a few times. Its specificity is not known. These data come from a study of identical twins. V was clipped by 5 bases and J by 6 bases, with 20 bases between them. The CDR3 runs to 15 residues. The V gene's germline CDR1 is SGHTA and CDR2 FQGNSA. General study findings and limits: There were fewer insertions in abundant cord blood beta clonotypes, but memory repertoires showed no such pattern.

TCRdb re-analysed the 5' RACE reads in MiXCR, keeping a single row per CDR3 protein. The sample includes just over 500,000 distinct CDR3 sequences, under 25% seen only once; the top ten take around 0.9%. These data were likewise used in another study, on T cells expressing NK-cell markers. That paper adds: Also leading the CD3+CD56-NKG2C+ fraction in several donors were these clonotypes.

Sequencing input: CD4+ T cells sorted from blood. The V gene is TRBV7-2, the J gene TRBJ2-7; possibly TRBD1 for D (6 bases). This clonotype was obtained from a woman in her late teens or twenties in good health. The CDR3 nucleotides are TGTGCCAGCAGCCCCGCTCGGGACACCTACTCCGAGCAGTACTTC. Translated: CASSPARDTYSEQYF.